A selection of T cell receptor beta chains follows, all from one sample in a study of Ad26.COV2.S vaccination and SARS-CoV-2 variants. The assay was immunoSEQ multiplex PCR, and TCRdb's table has in-frame clones only and misses some. Of some 300,000 clones listed, about 86% are singletons. Sequencing was performed on peripheral blood, taken in a trial of Ad26.COV2.S vaccine versus placebo. The receptors here all came from a person aged 18 to 59 who received the Ad26.COV2.S COVID-19 vaccine or a placebo. Each CDR3 is given with its conserved first and last residue. D genes are given only for firm matches. Clone size is not always given. Where it is, it says once, few, many or a class for expanded clones.

.	.	TRBV27	TRBJ1-2	TGTGCCAGCAGTCCTACCGGATGGGGGGGCGGCTATGGCTACACCTTC	CASSPTGWGGGYGYTF
few	.	TRBV10-1	TRBJ2-7	TGCGCCAGCAGTGCAACAGCGAGCTACGAGCAGTACTTC	CASSATASYEQYF
.	.	TRBV5-1	TRBJ2-1	TGCGCCAGCAGCCGCACTACCACGGGCAATGAGCAGTTCTTC	CASSRTTTGNEQFF
.	.	TRBV7-6	TRBJ2-2	TGTGCCAGCAGCTTAATAGCGAACACCGGGGAGCTGTTTTTT	CASSLIANTGELFF
.	TRBD1	TRBV11-2	TRBJ2-3	TGTGCCAGCAGCTATTCACGCGCTGGGACAGGGTGGCGGACGCAGTATTTT	CASSYSRAGTGWRTQYF
.	.	TRBV6-1	TRBJ1-1	TGTGCCAGCAGTGACGACCTGAGGCCTTACACTGAAGCTTTCTTT	CASSDDLRPYTEAFF
.	.	TRBV7-2	TRBJ2-5	TGTGCCAGCAGGAATACCGGGGCGCCTCTAGAGACCCAGTACTTC	CASRNTGAPLETQYF
.	TRBD1	TRBV6-2/TRBV6-3	TRBJ2-7	TGTGCCAGCAGCTCACAGGGGGCGATGGTTTTCTCCCCCTCCGAGCAGTACTTC	CASSSQGAMVFSPSEQYF
.	.	TRBV6-2/TRBV6-3	TRBJ2-5	TGTGCCAGCAGTTACCGGACCCAGGGGAGGGAGACCCAGTACTTC	CASSYRTQGRETQYF
.	TRBD1	TRBV11-3	TRBJ2-7	TGTGCCAGCAGCTTACGGGACAGCAGCTCCTACGAGCAGTACTTC	CASSLRDSSSYEQYF
.	.	TRBV5-8	TRBJ2-3	TGTGCCAGCAGCTACTCCTGGACAACGCAGTATTTT	CASSYSWTTQYF
once	TRBD1	TRBV6-5	TRBJ1-1	TGTGCCAGCAGGAAGGACAGGTTAGACACTGAAGCTTTCTTT	CASRKDRLDTEAFF
.	TRBD2	TRBV6-5	TRBJ2-3	TGTGCCAGCGTAGCGGGAGCCGGTGATACGCAGTATTTT	CASVAGAGDTQYF
once	TRBD2	TRBV6-1	TRBJ2-1	TGTGCCAGCAGTGTTCGTTGGAGTAGCGGGGGGTACAATGAGCAGTTCTTC	CASSVRWSSGGYNEQFF
.	TRBD2	TRBV3-1/TRBV3-2	TRBJ2-7	TGTGCCAGCAGCCAAGGTCGGTCTAGCGGGGCCTACGAGCAGTACTTC	CASSQGRSSGAYEQYF
.	TRBD1	TRBV5-4	TRBJ1-1	TGTGCCAGCAGCTTAGGGACAGAGAGGACTGAAGCTTTCTTT	CASSLGTERTEAFF
.	.	TRBV5-1	TRBJ1-1	TGCGCCAGCAGGCCCGGGACGGAGAACACTGAAGCTTTCTTT	CASRPGTENTEAFF
once	TRBD2	TRBV7-8	TRBJ2-3	TGTGCCAGCAGCTCGTTAGCGGGGGGGCATGCAGATACGCAGTATTTT	CASSSLAGGHADTQYF
.	.	TRBV10-3	TRBJ1-1	TGTGCCATCAGTGCTGAGGGGGGATACACTGAAGCTTTCTTT	CAISAEGGYTEAFF
.	.	TRBV25-1	TRBJ1-2	TGTGCCAGCAGTGATGGGGCTAGGTTGCTTGAGGGCTACACCTTC	CASSDGARLLEGYTF
.	.	TRBV7-8	TRBJ2-5	TGTGCCAGCAGCTTGGAATTCTGGGAGACCCAGTACTTC	CASSLEFWETQYF
.	.	TRBV5-1	TRBJ2-7	TGCGCCAGCAGCTTCTTTACCGACGGTTCCTACGAGCAGTACTTC	CASSFFTDGSYEQYF
.	TRBD1	TRBV6-5	TRBJ1-6	TGTGCCAGCAGTTACAGGGACAGAAATTCACCCCTCCACTTT	CASSYRDRNSPLHF
few	.	TRBV6-1	TRBJ2-1	TGTGCCAGCAGTGAAGATGAGGTCCATGAGCAGTTCTTC	CASSEDEVHEQFF
few	.	TRBV5-6	TRBJ1-6	TGTGCCAGCAGCTGGGGTAGAAGCTCCTATAATTCACCCCTCCACTTT	CASSWGRSSYNSPLHF
.	.	TRBV18	TRBJ1-4	TGTGCCAGCTCCGCTCACGGGGGCATAAATGAAAAACTGTTTTTT	CASSAHGGINEKLFF
.	.	TRBV6-6	TRBJ1-2	TGTGCCAGCAGAGGGGGGAGCTATGGCTACACCTTC	CASRGGSYGYTF
.	TRBD1	TRBV20-1	TRBJ2-7	TGCAGTGCTAGTTCTCCGACAGGGGGCGACTCCTACGAGCAGTACTTC	CSASSPTGGDSYEQYF
once	TRBD1	TRBV18	TRBJ2-4	TGTGCCAGCTCATTGCGGACAGGGAACGACATTCAGTACTTC	CASSLRTGNDIQYF
.	.	TRBV18	TRBJ2-2	TGTGCCAGCCTGCGCTCCCTAAACACCGGGGAGCTGTTTTTT	CASLRSLNTGELFF
few	.	TRBV5-1	TRBJ1-4	TGCGCCAGCAGCTTGGCAGACAGTACTGAAAAACTGTTTTTT	CASSLADSTEKLFF
.	.	TRBV5-1	TRBJ1-5	TGCGCCAGCAGCTTGGCCAGGGAAAGAGACAATCAGCCCCAGCATTTT	CASSLARERDNQPQHF
once	.	TRBV29-1	TRBJ2-3	TGCAGCGTTGAGGATGGGGGACCCCTATTTCATACGCAGTATTTT	CSVEDGGPLFHTQYF
.	TRBD1	TRBV3-1/TRBV3-2	TRBJ2-7	TGTGCCAGCACCGGCAGGGGACAGGGCATCTACGAGCAGTACTTC	CASTGRGQGIYEQYF
.	.	TRBV7-9	TRBJ2-3	TGTGCCAGCAGACATACAGGGGAGGGCACAGATACGCAGTATTTT	CASRHTGEGTDTQYF
.	.	TRBV30	TRBJ1-6	TGTGCCTGGAGGCGGGAAGGAGCCAGTTATAATTCACCCCTCCACTTT	CAWRREGASYNSPLHF
.	.	TRBV19	TRBJ1-5	TGTGCCAGTAGTTGGGCTTTCCATAGCAATCAGCCCCAGCATTTT	CASSWAFHSNQPQHF
few	.	TRBV3-1/TRBV3-2	TRBJ2-2	TGTGCCAGCAGCCCAACTAGACGGGACACCGGGGAGCTGTTTTTT	CASSPTRRDTGELFF
.	.	TRBV30	TRBJ2-2	TGTGCCGTCAGAGGGTCGCCGCCGAACACCGGGGAGCTGTTTTTT	CAVRGSPPNTGELFF
.	TRBD2	TRBV7-9	TRBJ2-7	TGTGCTACCGACGGGGAGGGCTCCTACGAGCAGTACTTC	CATDGEGSYEQYF
.	TRBD2	TRBV3-1/TRBV3-2	TRBJ2-5	TGTGCCAGCAGCTACGGGACTAGCGGGGGAGAAGAGACCCAGTACTTC	CASSYGTSGGEETQYF
.	.	TRBV5-1	TRBJ2-7	TGCGCCAGCAGCTTGGAAGGCCTCAGACAGGGAGGAACTGGCGAGCAGTACTTC	CASSLEGLRQGGTGEQYF
once	TRBD1	TRBV27	TRBJ1-4	TGTGCCAGCAGTCCTGGGGACAGCGGAGCAACTAATGAAAAACTGTTTTTT	CASSPGDSGATNEKLFF
.	.	TRBV19	TRBJ1-5	TGTGCCAGTAGTATAGATAACAGGGCCGGTCAGCCCCAGCATTTT	CASSIDNRAGQPQHF
.	.	TRBV7-2	TRBJ2-7	TGTGCCAGCAGCTTAGGTCGGGGGCCGTCCTACGAGCAGTACTTC	CASSLGRGPSYEQYF
.	.	TRBV28	TRBJ1-1	TGTGCCAGCAGTTTAGCACAGATGAACACTGAAGCTTTCTTT	CASSLAQMNTEAFF
.	.	TRBV3-1/TRBV3-2	TRBJ2-3	TGTGCCAGCAGCCAGGGGGCCCTGGTGGGGGGCACAGATACGCAGTATTTT	CASSQGALVGGTDTQYF
.	.	TRBV5-4	TRBJ2-3	TGTGCCAGCAGCCGCCAGACTGCCGGCACAGATACGCAGTATTTT	CASSRQTAGTDTQYF
.	TRBD1	TRBV30	TRBJ1-6	TGTGCCTGGATGTCGGACAGGGGTCGGAATTCACCCCTCCACTTT	CAWMSDRGRNSPLHF
.	.	TRBV19	TRBJ1-1	TGTGCCAGTAGTTTACGACAGTCTGTCATGAACACTGAAGCTTTCTTT	CASSLRQSVMNTEAFF
.	.	TRBV10-3	TRBJ1-1	TGTGCCACGCAGACACAACTTAACACTGAAGCTTTCTTT	CATQTQLNTEAFF
.	.	TRBV5-5	TRBJ1-6	TGTGCCAGCAGCTTGGTTGAAAGAGGACCTCGTAATTCACCCCTCCACTTT	CASSLVERGPRNSPLHF
.	TRBD2	TRBV18	TRBJ2-3	TGTGCCAGCTCACCACCGGATCTAGCGGGGGGTACGCAGTATTTT	CASSPPDLAGGTQYF
.	.	TRBV15	TRBJ1-3	TGTGCCACCAGCAGAGATCGGGGCTCTGGAAACACCATATATTTT	CATSRDRGSGNTIYF
.	TRBD1	TRBV5-5	TRBJ1-5	TGTGCCAGCAGCTGGACAGGGGAGGGCAATCAGCCCCAGCATTTT	CASSWTGEGNQPQHF
.	TRBD2	TRBV30	TRBJ2-1	TGTGCCTGGAGTGGGAGGGAGGGTGAGCAGTTCTTC	CAWSGREGEQFF
.	.	TRBV10-3	TRBJ1-1	TGTGCCATCAGTGAGAATCAGGTCCCTGAAGCTTTCTTT	CAISENQVPEAFF
few	.	TRBV5-1	TRBJ2-2	TGCGCCAGCAGCTTATTTAGGTCCGCCGGGGAGCTGTTTTTT	CASSLFRSAGELFF
.	.	TRBV19	TRBJ2-1	TGTGCCAGTAGTCCCAGGTGGCAGGGTGGGTCCTACAATGAGCAGTTCTTC	CASSPRWQGGSYNEQFF